These 21 T cell receptor beta chains came from one sample sequenced in a study of cytomegalovirus exposure and HLA in healthy donors. The primer mix had 60 Vbeta and 13 Jbeta primers. Sequenced by immunoSEQ multiplex PCR; TCRdb stores in-frame clones only, minus some. The sample contains about 200,000 clones, over 75% of which appear only once. Sequenced material: PBMCs. All receptors derive from a boy younger than 10 in good health and CMV-seronegative.

This chain connects TRBV7-6 to TRBJ2-2, with TRBD2 matching 8 bases. The CDR3 totals 16 residues. CDR1 SGHVS and CDR2 FNYEAQ come from the germline V gene. V dropped 3 bases and J dropped 6; count of bases not matched to a gene: 9. The CDR3 nucleotides are TGTGCCAGCAGCTTGGACTTTCGGGGGGGCGCCGGGGAGCTGTTTTTT. It encodes CASSLDFRGGAGELFF.

This chain joins TRBV5-1 and TRBJ1-5, with D possibly matching TRBD1 (5 bases). The V and J ends lost 0 bases and 4 bases respectively, with 11 bases between them. The CDR3 has 15 amino acids. The germline V gene encodes CDR1 SGHRS and CDR2 YFSETQ. CDR3 sequence (DNA): TGCGCCAGCAGCTTGGGGCAGGGAACTAATCAGCCCCAGCATTTT. Amino acid sequence: CASSLGQGTNQPQHF.

The CDR3 DNA reads TGTGCCATCAGTGTGTCTCTCACGCTACAGGGGGGCTACACCTTC. Its translation is CAISVSLTLQGGYTF. This chain uses TRBV10-3 with TRBJ1-2, with TRBD1 matching over 7 bases. The CDR3 is made up of 15 amino acids. Germline assignment: CDR1 ENHRY and CDR2 SYGVKD. V shed 4 bases and J 8 bases; nucleotides not matched to a gene: 13.

The rearrangement uses TRBV4-1 and TRBJ2-5; the match to TRBD2 covers 8 bases. The junction had 2 bases not matched to a gene; V was cut back by 0 bases and J by 5 bases. Per germline, CDR1 MGHRA and CDR2 YSYEKL. The CDR3 is made up of 14 amino acids. The CDR3, as DNA: TGCGCCAGCAGCCAAGATCCTAGCGGGGAGACCCAGTACTTC. Its translation is CASSQDPSGETQYF.

The chain recombines TRBV6-1 with TRBJ1-5; possibly TRBD1 for D (6 bases). The ends were cut back, 0 bases at V and 2 bases at J, with 17 bases in the middle. The germline V gene has CDR1 MNHNS and CDR2 SASEGT. CDR3 length: 18 amino acids. The CDR3 is CASSEAVDRLEGNQPQHF. The CDR3 DNA sequence: TGTGCCAGCAGTGAAGCCGTTGACAGGTTAGAGGGCAATCAGCCCCAGCATTTT.

The chain uses TRBV7-6 and TRBJ2-1, with TRBD2 as a possible D gene (5 bases). Germline V gives CDR1 SGHVS, CDR2 FNYEAQ. The CDR3 runs to 16 residues. V lost 5 bases and J 1 base, leaving 15 bases between the germline ends. In nucleotides, the CDR3 is TGTGCCAGCAGCCCATACGGACTTCAATCCTACAATGAGCAGTTCTTC. Its protein product is CASSPYGLQSYNEQFF.

CDR3 residues: CASSQDEGARADTQYF. In DNA form, the CDR3 reads TGCGCCAGCAGCCAAGATGAAGGGGCCCGTGCGGATACGCAGTATTTT. The V gene is TRBV4-3, the J gene TRBJ2-3; possible D gene TRBD1, 5 bases. The CDR3 length is 16 residues. Germline-derived CDR1 and CDR2 are LGHNA and YSLEER. The ends were cut back, 0 bases at V and 6 bases at J, with 16 bases in the middle.

The chain uses TRBV2 and TRBJ1-5; 7 bases line up with TRBD1. This CDR3 spans 14 amino acids. V dropped 8 bases and J dropped 5; count of bases not matched to a gene: 9. The germline V gene has CDR1 SNHLY and CDR2 FYNNEI. CDR3 nucleotides: TGTGCCAGCGGGGGTCGACAGGGACATCAGCCCCAGCATTTT. Its protein is CASGGRQGHQPQHF.

The V gene is TRBV19, the J gene TRBJ2-3; D possibly corresponds to TRBD1 (5 bases). The CDR3 sequence is 11 residues long. V was pared by 4 bases and J by 6 bases, with 5 bases between. The germline CDR1 and CDR2 sequences are LNHDA and SQIVND (reference sequence). This CDR3 reads CASSTGDTQYF. CDR3 nucleotides: TGTGCCAGTAGTACAGGGGATACGCAGTATTTT.

The chain recombines TRBV5-6 with TRBJ1-2; D remains unclear. CDR1 is SGHDT and CDR2 is YYEEEE in the germline V gene. V lost 1 base, J lost 5 bases, and 15 bases lay in between. This CDR3 comprises 15 residues. CDR3 sequence (DNA): TGTGCCAGCAGCTTGAGTAGGACTAACTCTTATGGCTACACCTTC. It encodes CASSLSRTNSYGYTF.

J is TRBJ1-4 and V is TRBV10-3; no clear D gene. Trimming took off 7 bases at V and 0 bases at J, with 12 bases between the two ends. This CDR3 region has 15 residues. Germline CDR1 and CDR2: ENHRY and SYGVKD. Here the CDR3 reads CAITEGRTTNEKLFF. In DNA form, the CDR3 reads TGTGCCATCACGGAGGGTAGGACAACTAATGAAAAACTGTTTTTT.

The chain is built from TRBV5-6 and TRBJ2-3; TRBD2 might be the D (5 bases). Germline loops: CDR1 SGHDT, CDR2 YYEEEE. V lost 1 base to trimming and J lost 2 bases, with 8 bases between them. This CDR3 region has 14 residues. CDR3 residues: CASSLRTYTDTQYF. CDR3 DNA sequence: TGTGCCAGCAGCTTGCGGACTTACACAGATACGCAGTATTTT. Together with reference TRBV5-6 and TRBJ2-3, the CDR3 gives the full variable domain: DAGVTQSPTHLIKTRGQQVTLRCSPKSGHDTVSWYQQALGQGPQFIFQYYEEEERQRGNFPDRFSGHQFPNYSSELNVNALLLGDSALYLCASSLRTYTDTQYFGPGTRLTVL.

The chain employs TRBV10-3 and TRBJ1-1, with TRBD1 matching over 9 bases. J lost 0 bases, V lost 8 bases, and 4 bases had no gene match. The V gene's germline CDR1 is ENHRY and CDR2 SYGVKD. The CDR3 sequence is 14 residues long. CDR3 residues: CAIGQGLMNTEAFF. The CDR3 DNA reads as TGTGCCATCGGACAGGGGCTAATGAACACTGAAGCTTTCTTT.

The J gene is TRBJ2-3, the V gene TRBV10-3, with 10 positions matching TRBD1. Germline-derived CDR1 and CDR2 are ENHRY and SYGVKD. The ends lost 8 bases at V and 6 bases at J; junction bases unmatched: 5. This CDR3 comprises 13 residues. The CDR3: CAIATGGGDTQYF. DNA of the CDR3: TGTGCCATCGCGACAGGGGGCGGGGATACGCAGTATTTT.

J is TRBJ1-1 and V is TRBV6-6, with D possibly matching TRBD1 (5 bases). V was shortened by 2 bases and J by 5 bases, with 9 bases between the two germline ends. The V gene's germline CDR1 is MNHNY and CDR2 SVGAGI (reference sequence). The CDR3 contains 13 residues. DNA for the CDR3: TGTGCCAGCAGTTACGGGGGGAGGACTGAAGCTTTCTTT. This translates into CASSYGGRTEAFF.

The gene calls are TRBV5-6 and TRBJ2-7; 7 bases align to TRBD1. The CDR3 has 15 residues. Germline values: CDR1 SGHDT, CDR2 YYEEEE. V lost 4 bases, J lost 0 bases, and 7 bases stayed unmatched. The CDR3 reads CASSPDRATSYEQYF. The CDR3, as DNA: TGTGCCAGCAGCCCCGACAGGGCGACCTCCTACGAGCAGTACTTC.

The J gene is TRBJ2-7, the V gene TRBV27, with a tentative D call TRBD2 (6 bases). This CDR3 region has 15 residues. CDR1 is MNHEY and CDR2 is SMNVEV in the germline V gene (reference sequence). V gave up 3 bases and J gave up 1 base, with 13 bases separating them. CDR3 bases: TGTGCCAGCAGTTTCGGGCTAGCGTCGTCCTACGAGCAGTACTTC. Translated, it gives CASSFGLASSYEQYF.

Comment on this clone: Within the sample, other DNA sequences also encode this same CDR3. V gene TRBV7-9 combines with J gene TRBJ1-2, with 8 bases lining up with TRBD1. CDR3 length: 13 amino acids. Germline CDR1 is SEHNR and CDR2 is FQNEAQ (reference sequence). Trimming cost V 5 bases and J 4 bases; bases outside gene matches: 3. CDR3 in amino acids: CASSPGTGYGYTF. The CDR3 nucleotides are TGTGCCAGCAGCCCCGGGACAGGCTATGGCTACACCTTC.

V usage is TRBV2 and J usage is TRBJ1-2; D unresolved. This CDR3 region has 14 residues. V lost 5 bases to trimming and J lost 8 bases, with 18 bases between them. The V gene's germline CDR1 is SNHLY and CDR2 FYNNEI. For the CDR3, the DNA is TGTGCCAGCAGTTTATCCGAGGTCACTACGGGCTACACCTTC. It translates to CASSLSEVTTGYTF.

This rearrangement joins TRBV4-3 to TRBJ1-4; D ambiguous. Between the trimmed V and J ends, which lost 6 bases and 3 bases, there was a span of 23 bases. Germline CDR1 and CDR2: LGHNA and YSLEER. CDR3 length: 18 residues. The CDR3 protein is CASSQTTIRERPNEKLFF. CDR3 nucleotide sequence: TGCGCCAGCAGTCAAACCACTATACGGGAGAGGCCTAATGAAAAACTGTTTTTT.

The chain has TRBV21-1 and TRBJ1-2; the table's D call TRBD1 went unverified against the DNA. TRBV21-1 is an annotated pseudogene. CDR3 length: 17 amino acids. CDR3 region: CASSKVLMGQFFHGYTF. Here the CDR3 DNA reads TGTGCCAGCAGCAAAGTCTTAATGGGACAGTTTTTTCATGGCTACACCTTC.